Listed here are 7 T cell receptor beta chains from one sample, sequenced in a study of T cell changes during pregnancy in multiple sclerosis. The protocol was immunoSEQ multiplex PCR, while the TCRdb copy is restricted to in-frame clones and leaves out a portion. The data show fewer than 70,000 clones, 94% seen once. The material sequenced was CD8+ T cells from peripheral blood mononuclear cells, taken in the third trimester of pregnancy. The source is a female donor with multiple sclerosis, enrolled in a pregnancy study.

J is TRBJ1-4 and V is TRBV28; 7 positions match TRBD1. Per germline, CDR1 MDHEN and CDR2 SYDVKM. The ends lost 2 bases at V and 1 base at J; junction bases unmatched: 10. The CDR3 extends over 18 amino acids. The CDR3 region is CASSLDRVFWGTNEKLFF. The CDR3 nucleotides read TGTGCCAGCAGTTTAGACAGGGTGTTTTGGGGAACTAATGAAAAACTGTTTTTT.

This chain links TRBV5-1 with TRBJ2-1; D may be TRBD2 (5 bases). With 0 bases removed from V and 2 bases from J, the gap between germline ends came to 15 bases. The germline V gene has CDR1 SGHRS and CDR2 YFSETQ. There are 17 residues in the CDR3. The CDR3 is CASSLAEGGAPYNEQFF. The CDR3 coding sequence is TGCGCCAGCAGCTTGGCCGAAGGAGGCGCCCCCTACAATGAGCAGTTCTTC.

The chain combines TRBV27 with TRBJ1-2; the D is unclear. V was shortened by 6 bases and J by 0 bases, with 8 bases between the two germline ends. The germline V gene encodes CDR1 MNHEY and CDR2 SMNVEV (reference sequence). The CDR3 consists of 13 residues. This CDR3 is CASRLGANYGYTF. The CDR3, as DNA: TGTGCCAGCAGACTCGGGGCTAACTATGGCTACACCTTC.

The chain uses TRBV5-1 and TRBJ2-1; 9 bases are a match to TRBD2. Per germline, CDR1 SGHRS and CDR2 YFSETQ. Trimming took 5 bases from V and 2 from J; bases not matched to a gene: 5. The CDR3 length is 15 residues. In nucleotides, the CDR3 is TGCGCCAGCAGAAGGCGGGAGGGCCCCTACAATGAGCAGTTCTTC. This codes for CASRRREGPYNEQFF.

V and J are TRBV29-1 and TRBJ2-1, with 12 bases aligning to TRBD2. The CDR3 has 14 residues. Trimming took 3 bases from V and 5 from J; bases not matched to a gene: 2. Germline CDR1 SQVTM, CDR2 ANQGSEA. CDR3 nucleotide sequence: TGCAGCGTTGATCGGACTAGCGGGAACAATGAGCAGTTCTTC. Its translation: CSVDRTSGNNEQFF.

The V and J genes are TRBV11-2 and TRBJ2-3, with D perhaps matching TRBD1 (6 bases). The CDR3 has 16 amino acids. Germline V CDR1 and CDR2: SGHAT, FQNNGV. V lost 5 bases to trimming and J lost 4 bases, with 19 bases between them. DNA for the CDR3: TGTGCCAGCAGCCTCTCCGGGACACTGCCTCCAGATACGCAGTATTTT. Amino acids: CASSLSGTLPPDTQYF.

The chain employs TRBV27 and TRBJ2-7; 7 bases are a match to TRBD1. This CDR3 comprises 15 residues. Germline V gene data show CDR1 as MNHEY and CDR2 as SMNVEV (reference sequence). The V and J ends lost 0 bases and 4 bases, in that order; junction bases with no gene match: 6. CDR3 sequence: CASSLSRDSAYEQYF. The CDR3 bases are TGTGCCAGCAGTTTATCCCGGGACAGTGCATACGAGCAGTACTTC.